The clone carrying this T cell receptor beta chain appeared a single time. Antigen: not known. The primer mix had 60 Vbeta and 13 Jbeta primers. Clones were read by immunoSEQ multiplex PCR, and TCRdb kept only the in-frame ones, dropping some. Of some 130,000 clones detected, approximately 71% appear once; the ten largest clones hold 2% to 2.5%. The CDR3 runs 16 residues. Trimming removed 0 bases from V and 0 bases from J, with 10 bases in between. Per germline, CDR1 LNHNV and CDR2 YYDKDF (reference sequence). The data are from a study of cytomegalovirus exposure and HLA in healthy donors. Whole-study context: A prior study identified over 100 million unique TCR beta sequences from 180 million or so T cells. Out of about 410 genotyped donors, about 80% belonged to the Caucasian-associated ancestry cluster.

General study points: Sequencing artifact likely explains a cluster of highly shared sequence variants.

The chain is built from TRBV15 and TRBJ2-3; perhaps TRBD1 as D (6 bases). Sequenced material: PBMCs. The clonotype was recovered from a man aged 25 to 45 in good health and CMV-seronegative. CDR3 sequence: CATSRDWGPSTDTQYF. The CDR3 nucleotides are TGTGCCACCAGCAGAGACTGGGGGCCTAGCACAGATACGCAGTATTTT.